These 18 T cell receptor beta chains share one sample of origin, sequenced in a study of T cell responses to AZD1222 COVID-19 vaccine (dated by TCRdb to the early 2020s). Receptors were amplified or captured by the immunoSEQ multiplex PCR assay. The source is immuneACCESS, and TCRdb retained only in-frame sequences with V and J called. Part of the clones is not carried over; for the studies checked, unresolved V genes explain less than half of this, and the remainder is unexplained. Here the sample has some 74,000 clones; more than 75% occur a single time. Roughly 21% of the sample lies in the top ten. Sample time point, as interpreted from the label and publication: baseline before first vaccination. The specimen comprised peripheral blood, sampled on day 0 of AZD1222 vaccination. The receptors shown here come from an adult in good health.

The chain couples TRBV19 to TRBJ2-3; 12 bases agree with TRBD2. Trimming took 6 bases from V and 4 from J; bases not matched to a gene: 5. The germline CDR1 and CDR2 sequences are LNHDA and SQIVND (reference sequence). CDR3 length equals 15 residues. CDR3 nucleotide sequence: TGTGCCAGTAGCCCGACTAGCGGGAGAGCAGATACGCAGTATTTT. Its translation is CASSPTSGRADTQYF. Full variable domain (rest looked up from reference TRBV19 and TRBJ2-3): DGGITQSPKYLFRKEGQNVTLSCEQNLNHDAMYWYRQDPGQGLRLIYYSQIVNDFQKGDIAEGYSVSREKKESFPLTVTSAQKNPTAFYLCASSPTSGRADTQYFGPGTRLTVL.

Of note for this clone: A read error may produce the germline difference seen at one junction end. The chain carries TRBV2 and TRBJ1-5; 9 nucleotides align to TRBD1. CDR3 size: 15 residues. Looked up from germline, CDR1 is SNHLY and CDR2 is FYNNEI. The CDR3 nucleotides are TGTGCCAGCAGCGAAGGGACAGGGTTAAATCAGCCCCAGCATTTT. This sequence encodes CASSEGTGLNQPQHF. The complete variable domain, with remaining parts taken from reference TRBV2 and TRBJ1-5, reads EPEVTQTPSHQVTQMGQEVILRCVPISNHLYFYWYRQILGQKVEFLVSFYNNEISEKSEIFDDQFSVERPDGSNFTLKIRSTKLEDSAMYFCASSEGTGLNQPQHFGDGTRLSIL.

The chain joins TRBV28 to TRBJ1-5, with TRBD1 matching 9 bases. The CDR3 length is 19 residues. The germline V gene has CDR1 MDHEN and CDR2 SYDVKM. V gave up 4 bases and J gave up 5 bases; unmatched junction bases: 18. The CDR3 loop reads CASSSYRGRRRSEYQPQHF. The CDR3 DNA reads TGTGCCAGCAGTTCTTACAGGGGGCGCCGGAGGAGCGAGTATCAGCCCCAGCATTTT. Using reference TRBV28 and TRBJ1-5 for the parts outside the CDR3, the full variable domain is DVKVTQSSRYLVKRTGEKVFLECVQDMDHENMFWYRQDPGLGLRLIYFSYDVKMKEKGDIPEGYSVSREKKERFSLILESASTNQTSMYLCASSSYRGRRRSEYQPQHFGDGTRLSIL.

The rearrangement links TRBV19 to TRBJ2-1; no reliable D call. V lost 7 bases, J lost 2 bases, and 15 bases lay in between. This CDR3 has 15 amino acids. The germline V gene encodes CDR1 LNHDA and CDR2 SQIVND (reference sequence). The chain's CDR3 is CASTVFGSAYNEQFF. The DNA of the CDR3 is TGTGCCAGTACGGTCTTTGGGTCAGCCTACAATGAGCAGTTCTTC.

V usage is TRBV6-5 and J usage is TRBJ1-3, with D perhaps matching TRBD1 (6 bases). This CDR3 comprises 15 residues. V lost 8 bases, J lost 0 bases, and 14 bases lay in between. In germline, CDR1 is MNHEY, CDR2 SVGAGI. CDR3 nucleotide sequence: TGTGCCAGCCCGGAGGGGGTAAGCTCTGGAAACACCATATATTTT. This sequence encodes CASPEGVSSGNTIYF.

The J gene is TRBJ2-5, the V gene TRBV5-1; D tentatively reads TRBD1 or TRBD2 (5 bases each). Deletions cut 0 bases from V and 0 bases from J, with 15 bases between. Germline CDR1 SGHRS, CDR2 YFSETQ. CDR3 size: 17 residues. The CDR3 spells CASSLGARGGNQETQYF. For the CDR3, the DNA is TGCGCCAGCAGCTTGGGTGCTCGTGGGGGTAACCAAGAGACCCAGTACTTC.

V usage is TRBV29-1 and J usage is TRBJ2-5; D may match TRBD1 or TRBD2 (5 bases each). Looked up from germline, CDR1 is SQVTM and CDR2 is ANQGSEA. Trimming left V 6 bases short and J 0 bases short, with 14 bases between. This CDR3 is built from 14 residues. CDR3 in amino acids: CSVIRDGDQETQYF. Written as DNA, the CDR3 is TGCAGCGTGATCCGGGACGGAGACCAAGAGACCCAGTACTTC.

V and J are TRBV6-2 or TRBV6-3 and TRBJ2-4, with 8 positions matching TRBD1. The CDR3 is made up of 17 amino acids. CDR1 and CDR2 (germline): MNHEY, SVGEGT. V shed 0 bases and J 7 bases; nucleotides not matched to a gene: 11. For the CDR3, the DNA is TGTGCCAGCAGTTACTCCCGGACAGGGCAGAGGGAGAACATTCAGTACTTC. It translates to CASSYSRTGQRENIQYF.

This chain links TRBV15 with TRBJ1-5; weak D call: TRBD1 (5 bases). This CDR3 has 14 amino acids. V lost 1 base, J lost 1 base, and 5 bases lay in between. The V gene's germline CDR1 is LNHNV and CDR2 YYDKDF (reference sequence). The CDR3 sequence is CATSRGDSNQPQHF. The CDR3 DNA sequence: TGTGCCACCAGCAGAGGGGACAGCAATCAGCCCCAGCATTTT.

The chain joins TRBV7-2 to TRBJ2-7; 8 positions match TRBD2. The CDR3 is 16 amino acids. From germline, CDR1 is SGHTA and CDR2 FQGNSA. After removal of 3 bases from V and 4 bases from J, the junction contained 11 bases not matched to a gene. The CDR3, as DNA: TGTGCCAGCAGCTTCGGATCCGGGGGGGGCAAGTACGAGCAGTACTTC. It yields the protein CASSFGSGGGKYEQYF.

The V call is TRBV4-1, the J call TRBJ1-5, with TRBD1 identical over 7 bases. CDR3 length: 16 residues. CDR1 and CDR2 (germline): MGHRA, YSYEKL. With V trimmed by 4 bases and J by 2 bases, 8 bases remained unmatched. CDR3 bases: TGCGCCAGCAGCCGGGTTGGCACAGGGGGCAATCAGCCCCAGCATTTT. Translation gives CASSRVGTGGNQPQHF.

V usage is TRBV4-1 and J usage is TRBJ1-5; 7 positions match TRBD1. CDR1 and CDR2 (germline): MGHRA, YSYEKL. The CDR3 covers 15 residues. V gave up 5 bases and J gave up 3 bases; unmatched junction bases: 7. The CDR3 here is CASSFRDSSNQPQHF. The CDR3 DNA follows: TGCGCCAGCAGCTTCCGGGACAGCTCCAATCAGCCCCAGCATTTT.

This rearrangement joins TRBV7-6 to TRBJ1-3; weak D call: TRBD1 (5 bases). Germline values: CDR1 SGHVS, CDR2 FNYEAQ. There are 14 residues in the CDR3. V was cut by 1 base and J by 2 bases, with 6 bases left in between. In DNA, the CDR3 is TGTGCCAGCAGCTTAGGACAGCCTGGAAACACCATATATTTT. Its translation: CASSLGQPGNTIYF.

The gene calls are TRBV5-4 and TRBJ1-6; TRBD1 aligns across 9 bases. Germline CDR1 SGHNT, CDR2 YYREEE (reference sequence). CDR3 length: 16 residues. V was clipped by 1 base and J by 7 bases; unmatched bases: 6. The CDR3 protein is CASSLSQGAGNSPLHF. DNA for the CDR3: TGTGCCAGCAGCTTGTCACAGGGGGCAGGAAATTCACCCCTCCACTTT.

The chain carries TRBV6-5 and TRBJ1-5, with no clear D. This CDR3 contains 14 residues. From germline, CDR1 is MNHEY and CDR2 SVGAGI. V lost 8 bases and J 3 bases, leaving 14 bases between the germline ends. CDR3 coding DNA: TGTGCCAGCGAGGTCCCGCAGATCAATCAGCCCCAGCATTTT. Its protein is CASEVPQINQPQHF.

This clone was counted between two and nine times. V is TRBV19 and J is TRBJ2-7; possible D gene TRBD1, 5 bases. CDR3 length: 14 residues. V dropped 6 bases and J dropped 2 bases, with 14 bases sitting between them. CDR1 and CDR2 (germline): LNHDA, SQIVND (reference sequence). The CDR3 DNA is TGTGCCAGTAGAGCGACAGACCCTCCCTACGAGCAGTACTTC. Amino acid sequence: CASRATDPPYEQYF.

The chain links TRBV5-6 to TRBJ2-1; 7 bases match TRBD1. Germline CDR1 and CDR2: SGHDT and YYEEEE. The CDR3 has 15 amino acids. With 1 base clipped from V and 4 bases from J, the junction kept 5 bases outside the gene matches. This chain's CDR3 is CASSLPTGVYNEQFF. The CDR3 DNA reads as TGTGCCAGCAGCTTGCCCACAGGGGTATACAATGAGCAGTTCTTC. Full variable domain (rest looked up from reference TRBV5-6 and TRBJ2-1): DAGVTQSPTHLIKTRGQQVTLRCSPKSGHDTVSWYQQALGQGPQFIFQYYEEEERQRGNFPDRFSGHQFPNYSSELNVNALLLGDSALYLCASSLPTGVYNEQFFGPGTRLTVL.

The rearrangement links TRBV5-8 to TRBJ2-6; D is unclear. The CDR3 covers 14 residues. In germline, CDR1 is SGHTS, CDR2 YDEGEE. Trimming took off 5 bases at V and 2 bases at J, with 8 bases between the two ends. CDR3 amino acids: CASSPVAGANVLTF. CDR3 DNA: TGTGCCAGCAGTCCCGTAGCTGGGGCCAACGTCCTGACTTTC.